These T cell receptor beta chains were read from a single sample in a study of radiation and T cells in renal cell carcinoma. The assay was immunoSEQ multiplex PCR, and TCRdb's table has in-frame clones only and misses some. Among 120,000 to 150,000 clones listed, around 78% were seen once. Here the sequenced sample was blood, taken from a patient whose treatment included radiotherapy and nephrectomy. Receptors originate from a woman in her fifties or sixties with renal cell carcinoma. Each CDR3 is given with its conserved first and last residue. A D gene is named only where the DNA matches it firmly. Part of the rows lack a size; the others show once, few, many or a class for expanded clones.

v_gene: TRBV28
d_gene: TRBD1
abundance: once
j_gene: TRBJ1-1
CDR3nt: TGTGCCAGCAGCGACAGGGGGAGGGACACTGAAGCTTTCTTT
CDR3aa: CASSDRGRDTEAFF

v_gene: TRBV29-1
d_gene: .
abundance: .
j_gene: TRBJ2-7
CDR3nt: TGCAGCGTTGAAATCGGGGGAGACTCCTACGAGCAGTACTTC
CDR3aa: CSVEIGGDSYEQYF

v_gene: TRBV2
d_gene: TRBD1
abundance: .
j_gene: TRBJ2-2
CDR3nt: TGTGCCAGGCGACAGGGAAGAACCACCGGGGAGCTGTTTTTT
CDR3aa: CARRQGRTTGELFF

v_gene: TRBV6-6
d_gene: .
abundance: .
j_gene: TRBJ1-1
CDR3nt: TGTGCCAGCAGTTTTCAGAACACTGAAGCTTTCTTT
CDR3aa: CASSFQNTEAFF

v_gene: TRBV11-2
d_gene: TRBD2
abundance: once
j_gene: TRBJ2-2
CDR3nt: TGTGCCAGCAGCTACACCGGGACTACGGCCGGGGAGCTGTTTTTT
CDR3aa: CASSYTGTTAGELFF

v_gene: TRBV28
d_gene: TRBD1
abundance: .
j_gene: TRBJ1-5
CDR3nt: TGTGCCAGCAGTTCGGGACAGGGAAGGGGCAATCAGCCCCAGCATTTT
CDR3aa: CASSSGQGRGNQPQHF

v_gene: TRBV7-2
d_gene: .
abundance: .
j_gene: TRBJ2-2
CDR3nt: TGTGCCAGCACCCCGAGCCTTCCGAACACCGGGGAGCTGTTTTTT
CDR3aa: CASTPSLPNTGELFF

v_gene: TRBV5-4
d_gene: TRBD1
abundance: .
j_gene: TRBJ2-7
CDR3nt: TGTGCCAGCAGCTCTCCGGGACAGATCTCCTACGAGCAGTACTTC
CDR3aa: CASSSPGQISYEQYF

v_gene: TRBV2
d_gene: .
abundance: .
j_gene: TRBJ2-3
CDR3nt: TGTGCCAGCAGTGAAGCGCCCTCCGGTGATACGCAGTATTTT
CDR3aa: CASSEAPSGDTQYF

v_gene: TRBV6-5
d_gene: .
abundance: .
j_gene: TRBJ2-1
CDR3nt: TGTGCCAGCAGTCGGGGTAATGAGCAGTTCTTC
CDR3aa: CASSRGNEQFF

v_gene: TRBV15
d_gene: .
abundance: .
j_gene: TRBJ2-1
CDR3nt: TGTGCCACCAGCAGGTGGGGCGGGAACTATGAGCAGTTCTTC
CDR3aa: CATSRWGGNYEQFF

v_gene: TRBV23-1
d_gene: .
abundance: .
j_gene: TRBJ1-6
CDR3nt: TGCGCCAGCAGTCAATCTCCGTCGGGGGTAAAGGATTCACCCCTCCACTTT
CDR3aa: CASSQSPSGVKDSPLHF

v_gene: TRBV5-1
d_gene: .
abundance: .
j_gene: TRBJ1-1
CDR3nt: TGCGCCAGCAGCCCTGGAGGAGGGGTGAACACTGAAGCTTTCTTT
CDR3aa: CASSPGGGVNTEAFF

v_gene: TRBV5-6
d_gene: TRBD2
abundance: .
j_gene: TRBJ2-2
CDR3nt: TGTGCCAGCAGCTTAGGCGGGGGGCCGTCCGGGGAGCTGTTTTTT
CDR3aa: CASSLGGGPSGELFF

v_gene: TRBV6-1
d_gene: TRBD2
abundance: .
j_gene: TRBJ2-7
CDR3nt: TGTGCCACCTTGGGCGGGGGGGCCTACGAGCAGTACTTC
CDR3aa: CATLGGGAYEQYF

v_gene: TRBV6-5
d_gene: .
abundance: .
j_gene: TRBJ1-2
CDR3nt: TGTGCCAGCAGTTATTATTTAAACTATGGCTACACCTTC
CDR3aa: CASSYYLNYGYTF

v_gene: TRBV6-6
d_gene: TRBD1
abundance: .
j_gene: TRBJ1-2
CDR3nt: TGTGCCAGCAGTTATGTAGGGGGCGTCTATGGCTACACCTTC
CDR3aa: CASSYVGGVYGYTF

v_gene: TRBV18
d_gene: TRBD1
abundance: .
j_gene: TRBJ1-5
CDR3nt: TGTGCCAGCTCACCCTGGACAGGAGGGGGCAATCAGCCCCAGCATTTT
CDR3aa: CASSPWTGGGNQPQHF

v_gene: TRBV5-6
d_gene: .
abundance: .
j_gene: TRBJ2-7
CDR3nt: TGTGCCAGCAGCTCAACCAGGAGCTCCTACGAGCAGTACTTC
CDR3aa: CASSSTRSSYEQYF

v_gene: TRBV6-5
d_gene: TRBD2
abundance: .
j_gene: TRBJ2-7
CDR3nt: TGTGCCAGCTCCATAGCGGGGGGCTCCTACGAGCAGTACTTC
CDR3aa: CASSIAGGSYEQYF

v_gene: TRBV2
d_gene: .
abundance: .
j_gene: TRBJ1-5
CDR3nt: TGTGCCAGCAGCAAACCGGGGGGAAGCAATCAGCCCCAGCATTTT
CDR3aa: CASSKPGGSNQPQHF

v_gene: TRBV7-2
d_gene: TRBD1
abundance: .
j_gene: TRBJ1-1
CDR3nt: TGTGCCAGCAGCACCGAGGGACAGGACACTGAAGCTTTCTTT
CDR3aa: CASSTEGQDTEAFF

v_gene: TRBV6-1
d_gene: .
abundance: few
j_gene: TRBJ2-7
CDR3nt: TGTGCCAGCAGTGGGCCTCGGACAGCCTACGAGCAGTACTTC
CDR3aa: CASSGPRTAYEQYF

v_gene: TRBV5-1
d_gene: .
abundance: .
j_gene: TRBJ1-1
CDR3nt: TGCGCCAGCAGCTTGGGACAGCCGAACACTGAAGCTTTCTTT
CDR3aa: CASSLGQPNTEAFF

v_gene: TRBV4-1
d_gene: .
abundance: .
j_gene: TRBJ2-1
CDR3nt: TGCGCCAGCAGCCAAGCATGGGATCCGTACAATGAGCAGTTCTTC
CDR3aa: CASSQAWDPYNEQFF

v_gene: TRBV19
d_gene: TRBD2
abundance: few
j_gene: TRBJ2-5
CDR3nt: TGTGCCAGTAGTATCCTCGGGGGGAAACAAGAGACCCAGTACTTC
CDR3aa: CASSILGGKQETQYF

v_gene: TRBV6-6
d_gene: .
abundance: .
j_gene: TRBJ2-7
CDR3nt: TGTGCCAGCAGTTACCCCCCCCTTGTAGGAGTTCGAGAGCAGTACTTC
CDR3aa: CASSYPPLVGVREQYF

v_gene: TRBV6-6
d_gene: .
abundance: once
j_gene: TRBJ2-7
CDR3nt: TGTGCCAGCAGTTACTCACCCGCCGGTCGGCAGTACTTC
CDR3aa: CASSYSPAGRQYF

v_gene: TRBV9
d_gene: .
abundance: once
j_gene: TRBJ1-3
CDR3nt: TGTGCCAGCAGCGTACTCAGGGCCAACTCTGGAAACACCATATATTTT
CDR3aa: CASSVLRANSGNTIYF

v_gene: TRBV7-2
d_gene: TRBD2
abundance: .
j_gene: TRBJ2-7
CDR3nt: TGTGCCAGCAGCTTAGATCGGGGGGGAAACTACGAGCAGTACTTC
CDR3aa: CASSLDRGGNYEQYF

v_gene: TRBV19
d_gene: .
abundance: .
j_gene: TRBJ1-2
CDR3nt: TGTGCCAGTAGCAGGACAGAGCACTATGGCTACACCTTC
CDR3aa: CASSRTEHYGYTF

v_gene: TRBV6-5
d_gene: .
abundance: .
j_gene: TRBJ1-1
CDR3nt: TGTGCCAGCAGTTACTCGTTGAGACAGACAAACACTGAAGCTTTCTTT
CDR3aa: CASSYSLRQTNTEAFF

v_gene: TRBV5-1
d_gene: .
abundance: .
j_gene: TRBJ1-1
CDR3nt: TGCGCCAGCAGCTTGGGCCGGGGGATGAACACTGAAGCTTTCTTT
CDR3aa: CASSLGRGMNTEAFF

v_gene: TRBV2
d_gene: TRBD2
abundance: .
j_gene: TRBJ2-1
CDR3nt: TGTGCCAGCAGTGAGGCCCTAAGCGGGAGGGGTTATGAGCAGTTCTTC
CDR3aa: CASSEALSGRGYEQFF

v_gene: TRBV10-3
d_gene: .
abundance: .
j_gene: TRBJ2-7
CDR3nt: TGTGCCATCAGCCCCGGGACGTCGACCTACGAGCAGTACTTC
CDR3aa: CAISPGTSTYEQYF

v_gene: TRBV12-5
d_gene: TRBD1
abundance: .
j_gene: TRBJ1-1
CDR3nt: TGTGCTAGTGGACCCGGGACAGGGAACACTGAAGCTTTCTTT
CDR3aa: CASGPGTGNTEAFF

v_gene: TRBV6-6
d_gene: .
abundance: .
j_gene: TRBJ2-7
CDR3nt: TGTGCCAGCAACCCATCCTACCTCGAACCCTACGAGCAGTACTTC
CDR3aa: CASNPSYLEPYEQYF

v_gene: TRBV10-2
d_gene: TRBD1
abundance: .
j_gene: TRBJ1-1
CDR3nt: TGCGCCAGCAGTGAACCAGGGGGTAACACTGAAGCTTTCTTT
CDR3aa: CASSEPGGNTEAFF

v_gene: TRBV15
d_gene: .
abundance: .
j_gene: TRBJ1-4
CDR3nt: TGTGCCACCAGCACAGGGGAGGATGAAAAACTGTTTTTT
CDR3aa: CATSTGEDEKLFF

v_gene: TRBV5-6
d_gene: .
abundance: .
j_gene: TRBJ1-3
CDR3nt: TGTGCCAGCAGCTTAGTTGAGGGAAACACCATATATTTT
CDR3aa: CASSLVEGNTIYF

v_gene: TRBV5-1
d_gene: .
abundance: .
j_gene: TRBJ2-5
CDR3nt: TGCGCCAGCAGCTTGGGAGGGTCTGAAGAGACCCAGTACTTC
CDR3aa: CASSLGGSEETQYF